The text below deals with one T cell receptor (beta chain). This receptor's antigen is unknown. No clone much larger than this one lies a single base away; base qualities are absent. This sample was taken from a study of T-cell reconstitution after alpha-beta-depleted transplantation in children (dated by TCRdb to 2016 to 2018). A note on the overall study: T-cell immune reconstitution after TCRalphabeta/CD19-depleted allogeneic hematopoietic cell transplantation in children was quantitatively tracked in the study by means of TCR repertoire profiling. Beyond this particular receptor, the publication reports: Over the following months the frequencies of hyperexpanded clones went down, and after one year T-cell counts and TCRbeta diversity were mostly credited to newly produced T cells. The apparently early recovery of alphabetaT-cell counts about two months after transplant reportedly depended on only several hundred rapidly expanded clones that came from non-depleted graft cells. The high TCRbeta diversity at day 60 in some patients was ascribed to recipient T cells and intrathymic progenitors that had survived conditioning.

The treatment or condition tag for this specimen amounts to: allogeneic hematopoietic cell transplantation with graft depleted of TCRalphabeta T cells and CD19 B cells. TCRalphabeta/CD19-depleted allogeneic hematopoietic cell grafts were given to the transplant recipients, all of whom were children. From V the trimming removes 2 bases and from J it removes 4 bases, while the gene matches leave 8 bases of the junction unaccounted for. The CDR3, from cysteine to phenylalanine, totals 16 residues. Just the 48-base CDR3 DNA is kept, in frame starting at base 1. According to the germline V gene (reference sequence), CDR1 reads SGHNT and CDR2 reads YYREEE. The library relied on PCR. TCRdb shows the sequencer as Illumina HiSeq 2500. TCR library preparation used molecular barcoding, with unique molecular identifiers applied to normalize quantification of the TCRbeta repertoire. TCRdb reran the public reads through fastp at Q25 and MiXCR, keeping productive beta chains. Every CDR3 protein is listed once, alongside the most common genes and DNA of its rows. This sample is represented by approximately 230,000 distinct CDR3 sequences; under 30% of them were singletons. Of the sample, roughly 2.6% is held by the ten largest clones.

This TCR derives from a girl aged 2 to 9 with Fanconi anemia, due to receive a stem cell transplant. The input for sequencing was PBMCs, taken before TCRalphabeta/CD19-depleted stem cell transplant. This chain joins TRBV5-4 to TRBJ2-7; TRBD2 matches 11 bases in the middle. The nucleotide sequence is given as TGTGCCAGCAGCTTTCCTGGGACTAGCGGCCTTTACGAGCAGTACTTC. This encodes CASSFPGTSGLYEQYF.